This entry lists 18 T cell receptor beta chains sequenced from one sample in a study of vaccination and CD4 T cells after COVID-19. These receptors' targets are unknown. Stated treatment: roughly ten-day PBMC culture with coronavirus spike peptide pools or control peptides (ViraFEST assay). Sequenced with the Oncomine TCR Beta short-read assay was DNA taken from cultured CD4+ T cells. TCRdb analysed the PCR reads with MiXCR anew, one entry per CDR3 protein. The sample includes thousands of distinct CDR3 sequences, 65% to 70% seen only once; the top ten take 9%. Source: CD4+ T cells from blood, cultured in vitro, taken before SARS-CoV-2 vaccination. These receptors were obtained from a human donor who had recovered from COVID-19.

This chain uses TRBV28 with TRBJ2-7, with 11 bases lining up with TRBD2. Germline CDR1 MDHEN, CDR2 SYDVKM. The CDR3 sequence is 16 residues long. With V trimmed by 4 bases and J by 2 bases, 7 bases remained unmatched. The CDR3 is CASSSPGTSGTYEQYF. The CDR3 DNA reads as TGTGCCAGCAGTTCCCCCGGGACTAGCGGAACCTACGAGCAGTACTTC.

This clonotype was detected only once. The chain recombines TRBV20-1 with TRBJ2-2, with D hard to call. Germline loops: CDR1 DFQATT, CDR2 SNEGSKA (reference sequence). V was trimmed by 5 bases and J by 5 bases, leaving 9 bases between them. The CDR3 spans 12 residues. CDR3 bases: TGCAGTGCTGGAAGGGTTACCGGGGAGCTGTTTTTT. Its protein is CSAGRVTGELFF.

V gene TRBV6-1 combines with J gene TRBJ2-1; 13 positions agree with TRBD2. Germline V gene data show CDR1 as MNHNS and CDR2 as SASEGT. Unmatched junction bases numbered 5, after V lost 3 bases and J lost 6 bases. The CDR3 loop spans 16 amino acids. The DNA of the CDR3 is TGTGCCAGCAGTGACCAACTAGCGGGAGGGTTCAATGAGCAGTTCTTC. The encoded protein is CASSDQLAGGFNEQFF.

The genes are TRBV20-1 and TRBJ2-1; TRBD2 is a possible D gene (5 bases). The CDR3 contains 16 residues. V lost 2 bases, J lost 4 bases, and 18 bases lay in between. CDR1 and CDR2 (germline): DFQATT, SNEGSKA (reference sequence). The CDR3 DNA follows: TGCAGTGCTAGATCGACCCTGGCCCGAGGGTACAATGAGCAGTTCTTC. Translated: CSARSTLARGYNEQFF.

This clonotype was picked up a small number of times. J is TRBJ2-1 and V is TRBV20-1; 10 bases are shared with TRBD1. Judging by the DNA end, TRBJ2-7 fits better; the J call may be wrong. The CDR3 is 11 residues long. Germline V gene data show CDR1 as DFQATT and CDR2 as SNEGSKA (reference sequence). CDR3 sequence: CSAGQGDEQYF. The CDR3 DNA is TGCAGTGCTGGACAGGGGGACGAGCAGTACTTC.

The DNA of the CDR3 is TGCGCCAGCAGCTCCCGTGAGGGCGGTAGCACAGATACGCAGTATTTT. It is translated as CASSSREGGSTDTQYF. This chain links TRBV5-1 with TRBJ2-3; TRBD2 is a possible D gene (5 bases). Deletions cut 3 bases from V and 0 bases from J, with 14 bases between. The CDR3 extends over 16 amino acids. Looked up from germline, CDR1 is SGHRS and CDR2 is YFSETQ.

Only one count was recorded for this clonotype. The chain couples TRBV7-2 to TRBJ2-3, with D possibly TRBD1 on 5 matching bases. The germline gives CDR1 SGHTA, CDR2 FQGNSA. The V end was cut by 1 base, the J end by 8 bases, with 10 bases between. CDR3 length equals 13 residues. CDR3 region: CASSLGQTFTQYF. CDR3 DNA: TGTGCCAGCAGCTTAGGACAGACCTTTACGCAGTATTTT. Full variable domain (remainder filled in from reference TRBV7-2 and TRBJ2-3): GAGVSQSPSNKVTEKGKDVELRCDPISGHTALYWYRQSLGQGLEFLIYFQGNSAPDKSGLPSDRFSAERTGGSVSTLTIQRTQQEDSAVYLCASSLGQTFTQYFGPGTRLTVL.

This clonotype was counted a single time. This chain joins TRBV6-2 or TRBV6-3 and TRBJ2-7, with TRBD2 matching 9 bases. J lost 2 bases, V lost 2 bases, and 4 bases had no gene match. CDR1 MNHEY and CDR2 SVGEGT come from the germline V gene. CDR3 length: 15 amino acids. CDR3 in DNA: TGTGCCAGCAGTTACGGGCTAGCGGGGACCTACGAGCAGTACTTC. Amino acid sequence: CASSYGLAGTYEQYF.

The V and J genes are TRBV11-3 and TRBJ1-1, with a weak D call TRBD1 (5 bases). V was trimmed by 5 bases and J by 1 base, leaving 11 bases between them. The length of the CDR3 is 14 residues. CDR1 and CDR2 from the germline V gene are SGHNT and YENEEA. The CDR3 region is CASSGQGTNTEAFF. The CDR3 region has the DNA TGTGCCAGCAGCGGTCAAGGGACGAACACTGAAGCTTTCTTT.

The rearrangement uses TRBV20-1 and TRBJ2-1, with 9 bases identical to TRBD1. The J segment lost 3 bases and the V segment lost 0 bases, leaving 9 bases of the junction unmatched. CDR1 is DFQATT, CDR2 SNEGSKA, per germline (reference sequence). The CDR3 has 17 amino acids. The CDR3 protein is CSARDLRRTGVYNEQFF. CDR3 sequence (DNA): TGCAGTGCTAGAGATCTCCGTAGGACAGGGGTCTACAATGAGCAGTTCTTC.

In nucleotides, the CDR3 is TGTGCCAGCAGCTCCGCGGGGGGGCCTAATCAGCCCCAGCATTTT. This gives the protein CASSSAGGPNQPQHF. V usage is TRBV7-9 and J usage is TRBJ1-5; D might be TRBD1 (6 bases). Germline CDR1 reads SEHNR; CDR2 reads FQNEAQ (reference sequence). There are 15 residues in the CDR3. The ends were cut back, 4 bases at V and 4 bases at J, with 14 bases in the middle.

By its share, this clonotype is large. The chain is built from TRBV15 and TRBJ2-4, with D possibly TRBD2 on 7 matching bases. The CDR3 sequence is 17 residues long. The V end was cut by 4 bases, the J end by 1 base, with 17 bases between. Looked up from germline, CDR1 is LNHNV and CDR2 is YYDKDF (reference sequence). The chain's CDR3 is CATSIRGEGKAKNIQYF. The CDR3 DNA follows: TGTGCCACCAGCATTAGGGGGGAGGGGAAGGCCAAAAACATTCAGTACTTC.

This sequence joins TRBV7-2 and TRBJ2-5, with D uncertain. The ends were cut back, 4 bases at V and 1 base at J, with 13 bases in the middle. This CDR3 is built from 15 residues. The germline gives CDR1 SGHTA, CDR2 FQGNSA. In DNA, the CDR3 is TGTGCCAGCAGCTCCGGCGGACGACTCCAAGAGACCCAGTACTTC. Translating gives CASSSGGRLQETQYF. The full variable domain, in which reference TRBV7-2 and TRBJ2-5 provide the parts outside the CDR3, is GAGVSQSPSNKVTEKGKDVELRCDPISGHTALYWYRQSLGQGLEFLIYFQGNSAPDKSGLPSDRFSAERTGGSVSTLTIQRTQQEDSAVYLCASSSGGRLQETQYFGPGTRLLVL.

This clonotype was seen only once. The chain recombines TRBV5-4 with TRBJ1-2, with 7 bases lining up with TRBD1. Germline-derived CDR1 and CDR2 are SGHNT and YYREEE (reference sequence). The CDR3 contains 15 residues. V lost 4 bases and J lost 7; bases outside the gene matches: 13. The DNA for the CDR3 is TGTGCCAGCAGCCGAACGACAGGGTCTGTTTCTGGCTACACCTTC. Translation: CASSRTTGSVSGYTF. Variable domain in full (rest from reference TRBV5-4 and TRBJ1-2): ETGVTQSPTHLIKTRGQQVTLRCSSQSGHNTVSWYQQALGQGPQFIFQYYREEENGRGNFPPRFSGLQFPNYSSELNVNALELDDSALYLCASSRTTGSVSGYTFGSGTRLTVV.

The CDR3: CSAVEVSQETQYF. In nucleotides, the CDR3 is TGCAGTGCAGTTGAGGTGTCTCAAGAGACCCAGTACTTC. The chain is built from TRBV20-1 and TRBJ2-5; D unresolved. The CDR3 is 13 amino acids. Germline V gives CDR1 DFQATT, CDR2 SNEGSKA (reference sequence). The ends were cut back, 6 bases at V and 2 bases at J, with 13 bases in the middle.

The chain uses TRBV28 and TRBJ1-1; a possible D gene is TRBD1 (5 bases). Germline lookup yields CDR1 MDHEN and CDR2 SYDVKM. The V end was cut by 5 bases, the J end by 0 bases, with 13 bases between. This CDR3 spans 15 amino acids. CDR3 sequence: CASSPRGALNTEAFF. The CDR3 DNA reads TGTGCCAGCAGTCCTCGAGGGGCCCTGAACACTGAAGCTTTCTTT.

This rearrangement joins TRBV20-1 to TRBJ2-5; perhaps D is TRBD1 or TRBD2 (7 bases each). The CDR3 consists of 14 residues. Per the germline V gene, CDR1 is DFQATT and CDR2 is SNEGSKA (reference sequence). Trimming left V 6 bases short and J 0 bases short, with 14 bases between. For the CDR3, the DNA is TGCAGTGCCAGACCAGGGGGGGACCAAGAGACCCAGTACTTC. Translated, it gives CSARPGGDQETQYF.

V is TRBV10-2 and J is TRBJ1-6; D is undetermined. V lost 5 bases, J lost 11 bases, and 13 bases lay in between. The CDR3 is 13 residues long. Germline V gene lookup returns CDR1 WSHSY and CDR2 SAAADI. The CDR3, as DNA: TGCGCCAGCAGTCCTGAGGGTATGACACCCCTCCACTTT. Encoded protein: CASSPEGMTPLHF.